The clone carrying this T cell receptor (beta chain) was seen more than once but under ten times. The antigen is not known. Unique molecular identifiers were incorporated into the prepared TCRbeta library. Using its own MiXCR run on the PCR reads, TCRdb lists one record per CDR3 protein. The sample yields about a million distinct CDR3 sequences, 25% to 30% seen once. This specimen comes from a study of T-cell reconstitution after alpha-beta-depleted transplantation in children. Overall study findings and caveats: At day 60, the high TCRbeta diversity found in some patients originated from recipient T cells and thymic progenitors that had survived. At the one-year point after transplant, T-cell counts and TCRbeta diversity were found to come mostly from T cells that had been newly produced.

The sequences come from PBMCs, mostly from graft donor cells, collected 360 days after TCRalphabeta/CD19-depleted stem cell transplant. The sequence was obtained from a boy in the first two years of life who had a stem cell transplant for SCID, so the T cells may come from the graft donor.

CDR3 nucleotide sequence: TGCGCCAGCAGCTTGGCGGGGGGACAGGGAACTGAAGCTTTCTTT. Translated, it gives CASSLAGGQGTEAFF. V and J are TRBV5-1 and TRBJ1-1, with 9 nucleotides matching TRBD1. The germline V gene has CDR1 SGHRS and CDR2 YFSETQ. CDR3 length: 15 residues. V trimming: 0 bases; J trimming: 5 bases; junction bases outside the gene matches: 5. The variable domain in full, completed from reference TRBV5-1 and TRBJ1-1, reads KAGVTQTPRYLIKTRGQQVTLSCSPISGHRSVSWYQQTPGQGLQFLFEYFSETQRNKGNFPGRFSGRQFSNSRSEMNVSTLELGDSALYLCASSLAGGQGTEAFFGQGTRLTVV.